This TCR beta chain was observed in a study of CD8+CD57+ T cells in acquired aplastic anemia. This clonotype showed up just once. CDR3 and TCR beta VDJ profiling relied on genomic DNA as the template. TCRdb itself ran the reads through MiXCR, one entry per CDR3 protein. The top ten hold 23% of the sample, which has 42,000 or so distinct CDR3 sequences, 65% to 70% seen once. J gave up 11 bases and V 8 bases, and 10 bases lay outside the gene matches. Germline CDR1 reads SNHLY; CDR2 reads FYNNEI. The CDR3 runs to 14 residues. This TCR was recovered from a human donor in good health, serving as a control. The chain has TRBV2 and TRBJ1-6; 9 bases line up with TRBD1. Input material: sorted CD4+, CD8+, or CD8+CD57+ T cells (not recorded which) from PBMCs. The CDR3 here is CASRWTGVFPPLHF. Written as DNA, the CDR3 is TGTGCCAGCCGTTGGACAGGGGTGTTCCCACCCCTCCACTTT.